This TCR beta chain is from a study of blood T cell repertoires in COVID-19. Study details: Sample material is recorded as cDNA or gDNA derived from T cells, B-cell-depleted T cells, or PBMCs.

Libraries were prepared by immunoSEQ multiplex PCR; TCRdb keeps only in-frame clonotypes and omits some of them. This table holds about 190,000 clones, 70% to 85% found once. Recovery among Cohort 3 donors was established by two negative PCRs, clearance, or symptom resolution. Per germline, CDR1 SGHTA and CDR2 FQGNSA. Trimming stripped 5 bases from V and 5 bases from J, with 16 bases between. The CDR3 is 15 residues long. Sequencing was performed on PBMCs or T cells enriched from blood (not recorded which). V is TRBV7-2 and J is TRBJ1-5; D might be TRBD1 (5 bases). The source is a woman between 45 and 65 years old who had recovered from COVID-19. The DNA for the CDR3 is TGTGCCAGCAGCCCATGGGGCAGGGATGATCAGCCCCAGCATTTT. Translation gives CASSPWGRDDQPQHF.